This TCR beta chain was observed in a study of blood T cell repertoires in COVID-19. TCRdb keeps only in-frame clones here, not all; method: immunoSEQ multiplex PCR. Here the sample spans approximately 110,000 clones, 75% to 90% being singletons. CDR3 length: 15 amino acids. CDR1 is LNHDA, CDR2 SQIVND, per germline (reference sequence). With V trimmed by 5 bases and J by 5 bases, 9 bases remained unmatched. The material sequenced was peripheral blood. The sequence was obtained from a man aged 70 or older with acute or convalescent COVID-19. The chain carries TRBV19 and TRBJ1-1; 9 bases fit TRBD1. This chain's CDR3 is CASSPARQGGTEAFF. CDR3 in DNA: TGTGCCAGTAGTCCAGCCCGACAGGGGGGTACTGAAGCTTTCTTT.